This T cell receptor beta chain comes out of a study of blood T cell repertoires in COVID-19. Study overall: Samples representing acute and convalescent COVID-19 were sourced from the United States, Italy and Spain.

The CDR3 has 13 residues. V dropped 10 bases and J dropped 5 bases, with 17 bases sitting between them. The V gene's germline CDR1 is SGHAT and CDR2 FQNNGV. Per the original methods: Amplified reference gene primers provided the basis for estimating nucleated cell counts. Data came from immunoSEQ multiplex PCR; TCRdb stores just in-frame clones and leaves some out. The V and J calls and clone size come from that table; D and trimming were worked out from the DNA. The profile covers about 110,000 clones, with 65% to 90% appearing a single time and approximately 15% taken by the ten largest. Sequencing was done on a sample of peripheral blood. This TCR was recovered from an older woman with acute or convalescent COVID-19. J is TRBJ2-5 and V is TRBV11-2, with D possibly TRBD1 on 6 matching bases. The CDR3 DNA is TGTGCCACGGGGAACAGGGTGATGGAGACCCAGTACTTC. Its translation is CATGNRVMETQYF. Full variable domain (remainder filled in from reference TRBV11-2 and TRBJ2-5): EAGVAQSPRYKIIEKRQSVAFWCNPISGHATLYWYQQILGQGPKLLIQFQNNGVVDDSQLPKDRFSAERLKGVDSTLKIQPAKLEDSAVYLCATGNRVMETQYFGPGTRLLVL.